The clone carrying this T cell receptor beta chain was detected a few times. What it binds is not known. Specified treatment: oral pan-JAK inhibitor, 5-10 mg twice daily. Lesional scalp punch biopsies and peripheral blood came from alopecia areata patients. The data were obtained in a study of CD8+ T cells in alopecia areata. Findings and limits, study-wide: In scalp and blood during tofacitinib, many expanded lesional clones persisted.

Following extraction, RNA underwent reverse transcription to cDNA, which served as the sequencing template. The method was immunoSEQ multiplex PCR; TCRdb's version includes in-frame clones alone and lacks a portion of them. The table records about 220,000 clones, more than 45% of them present only once. Sequenced material: CD4+ T cells sorted from blood, taken at week 4, from a patient treated with tofacitinib. This clonotype originated in a human donor with alopecia areata.

The CDR3 region is CATSRRTGLLSDTQYF. The CDR3 coding sequence is TGTGCCACCAGCCGTCGGACAGGACTTTTGTCAGATACGCAGTATTTT. The chain employs TRBV15 and TRBJ2-3; TRBD1 matches 7 bases. Trimming removed 5 bases from V and 4 bases from J; junction bases left unmatched: 12. The CDR3 covers 16 residues. Germline CDR1 and CDR2: LNHNV and YYDKDF (reference sequence).